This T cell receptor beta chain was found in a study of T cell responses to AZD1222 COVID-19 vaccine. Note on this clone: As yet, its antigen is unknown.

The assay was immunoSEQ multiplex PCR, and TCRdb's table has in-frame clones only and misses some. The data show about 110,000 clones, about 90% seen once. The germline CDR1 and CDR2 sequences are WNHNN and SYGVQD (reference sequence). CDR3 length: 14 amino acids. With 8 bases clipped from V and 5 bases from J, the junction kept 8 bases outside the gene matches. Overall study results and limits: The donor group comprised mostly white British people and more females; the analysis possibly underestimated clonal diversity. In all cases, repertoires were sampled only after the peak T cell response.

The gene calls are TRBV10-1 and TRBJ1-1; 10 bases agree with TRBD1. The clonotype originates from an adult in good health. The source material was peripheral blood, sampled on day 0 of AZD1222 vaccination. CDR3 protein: CASGPGQGITEAFF. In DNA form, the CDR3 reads TGCGCCAGCGGTCCGGGACAGGGGATTACTGAAGCTTTCTTT.